The 23 T cell receptor beta chains in this list originate from one sample, sequenced in a study of cytomegalovirus exposure and HLA in healthy donors. PCR involved 60 Vbeta and 13 Jbeta primers. Method: immunoSEQ multiplex PCR; TCRdb's copy keeps in-frame clones and lacks some. This table has 100,000 or so clones, 78% appearing once. Sequences were obtained from PBMCs. These receptors were collected from a male donor in good health and CMV-seronegative.

The chain links TRBV10-3 to TRBJ2-7, with D possibly being TRBD2 (6 bases). Trimming left V 1 base short and J 2 bases short, with 6 bases between. Germline-derived CDR1 and CDR2 are ENHRY and SYGVKD. The CDR3 extends over 13 amino acids. Here the CDR3 DNA reads TGTGCCATCAGTGAGTGGGGGGCCTACGAGCAGTACTTC. Translating it yields CAISEWGAYEQYF.

J is TRBJ2-4 and V is TRBV27; 11 nucleotides align to TRBD1. This CDR3 region has 15 residues. Trimming cost V 6 bases and J 8 bases; bases outside gene matches: 9. Germline V CDR1 and CDR2: MNHEY, SMNVEV (reference sequence). Here the CDR3 DNA reads TGTGCCAGCAGGGGGGTCCGGGACAGGGGGTACATTCAGTACTTC. Translating gives CASRGVRDRGYIQYF.

Turning to this clone: Within the sample, other DNA sequences also encode this same CDR3. The CDR3 region is CAISDPARGASGRGVKDTQYF. CDR3 nucleotide sequence: TGTGCCATCAGTGATCCCGCCAGGGGAGCTAGCGGGAGAGGCGTGAAAGATACGCAGTATTTT. The chain uses TRBV10-3 and TRBJ2-3; 10 bases match TRBD2. Germline CDR1 is ENHRY and CDR2 is SYGVKD. The CDR3 length is 21 residues. V was clipped by 3 bases and J by 5 bases; unmatched bases: 23.

This clone appeared once. The rearrangement joins TRBV30 to TRBJ2-2; D possibly corresponds to TRBD2 (6 bases). This CDR3 region has 13 residues. Germline lookup yields CDR1 GTSNPN and CDR2 SVGIG (reference sequence). CDR3 loop: CGRRAENTGELFF. The CDR3 DNA follows: TGTGGGAGGAGGGCCGAGAACACCGGGGAGCTGTTTTTT.

The rearrangement joins TRBV4-3 to TRBJ1-1; possibly TRBD1 for D (6 bases). V lost 2 bases and J lost 4, with 23 bases in between. There are 18 residues in the CDR3. Looked up from germline, CDR1 is LGHNA and CDR2 is YSLEER. The DNA of the CDR3 is TGCGCCAGCAGCCAACCCAGGGGCGGAGATTATTTTGGCACTGAAGCTTTCTTT. Amino acids: CASSQPRGGDYFGTEAFF.

This chain links TRBV4-2 with TRBJ2-6; 8 bases map to TRBD2. CDR3 length equals 23 residues. Looked up from germline, CDR1 is LGHNA and CDR2 is YNFKEQ. With V trimmed by 1 base and J by 0 bases, 20 bases remained unmatched. The CDR3 DNA reads TGTGCCAGCAGCCAAGGGGGATGGGGACCGGGACTAGTCGGAGGCTCTGGGGCCAACGTCCTGACTTTC. It yields the protein CASSQGGWGPGLVGGSGANVLTF.

The J gene is TRBJ2-1, the V gene TRBV11-3; a possible D gene is TRBD2 (6 bases). Germline CDR1 is SGHNT and CDR2 is YENEEA. The V end was cut by 3 bases, the J end by 5 bases, with 11 bases between. This CDR3 region has 14 residues. DNA of the CDR3: TGTGCCAGCAGCTTTATCACGGGGGACAATGAGCAGTTCTTC. Translation: CASSFITGDNEQFF.

V gene TRBV28 combines with J gene TRBJ2-7, with 11 bases lining up with TRBD1. V trimming: 5 bases; J trimming: 5 bases; junction bases outside the gene matches: 8. The CDR3 extends over 15 amino acids. Germline assignment: CDR1 MDHEN and CDR2 SYDVKM. CDR3 sequence (DNA): TGTGCCAGCAGTCCCAGGACAGGGGGCAGGAACGAGCAGTACTTC. This encodes CASSPRTGGRNEQYF.

This chain connects TRBV5-1 to TRBJ2-2, with D perhaps TRBD1 (6 bases). V dropped 2 bases and J dropped 5 bases, with 7 bases sitting between them. The CDR3 covers 13 residues. Per germline, CDR1 SGHRS and CDR2 YFSETQ. Written as DNA, the CDR3 is TGCGCCAGCAGCTTTGGACAGACCGGGGAGCTGTTTTTT. Translating it yields CASSFGQTGELFF.

The V and J genes are TRBV4-1 and TRBJ1-5, with D perhaps matching TRBD1 (6 bases). CDR1 is MGHRA, CDR2 YSYEKL, per germline. This CDR3 region has 14 residues. V lost 3 bases to trimming and J lost 6 bases, with 12 bases between them. The CDR3 nucleotides read TGCGCCAGCAGCCACCCAGGGGAAGGTCAGCCCCAGCATTTT. Protein: CASSHPGEGQPQHF.

The chain couples TRBV7-8 to TRBJ2-7, with 11 bases lining up with TRBD2. The germline CDR1 and CDR2 sequences are SGHVS and FQNEAQ. The CDR3 has 16 amino acids. Germline trimming cut 2 bases from V and 2 bases from J; bases unmatched to any gene: 5. CDR3 nucleotide sequence: TGTGCCAGCAGCTTACCGGGACTAGCGGATACCTACGAGCAGTACTTC. Its translation: CASSLPGLADTYEQYF.

CDR3 sequence: CASSLGQGPYEQYF. In nucleotides, the CDR3 is TGCGCCAGCAGCTTGGGACAGGGCCCCTACGAGCAGTACTTC. The chain joins TRBV5-1 to TRBJ2-7; 7 bases are shared with TRBD1. Per germline, CDR1 SGHRS and CDR2 YFSETQ. This CDR3 is built from 14 residues. With V trimmed by 0 bases and J by 2 bases, 2 bases remained unmatched.

This clone was seen a single time. The gene calls are TRBV4-1 and TRBJ2-5; D is ambiguous. The CDR3 spans 14 residues. In germline, CDR1 is MGHRA, CDR2 YSYEKL. Between the trimmed V and J ends, which lost 1 base and 5 bases, there was a span of 11 bases. The CDR3 reads CASSQVAKLETQYF. The DNA for the CDR3 is TGCGCCAGCAGCCAAGTTGCTAAGTTGGAGACCCAGTACTTC.

The V call is TRBV11-3, the J call TRBJ1-5, with D possibly matching TRBD1 (6 bases). Trimming pared 5 bases from V and 4 bases from J, leaving 9 bases between. The germline V gene encodes CDR1 SGHNT and CDR2 YENEEA. CDR3 length equals 13 residues. This CDR3 is CASSPTGNQPQHF. The CDR3, as DNA: TGTGCCAGCAGCCCCACAGGGAATCAGCCCCAGCATTTT. Combining the CDR3 with reference TRBV11-3 and TRBJ1-5 gives the whole variable domain EAGVVQSPRYKIIEKKQPVAFWCNPISGHNTLYWYLQNLGQGPELLIRYENEEAVDDSQLPKDRFSAERLKGVDSTLKIQPAELGDSAVYLCASSPTGNQPQHFGDGTRLSIL.

J is TRBJ2-2 and V is TRBV6-5, with D perhaps TRBD1 (5 bases). V lost 4 bases to trimming and J lost 5 bases, with 14 bases between them. This CDR3 has 15 amino acids. Germline CDR1 is MNHEY and CDR2 is SVGAGI. CDR3 amino acids: CASSSDARDTGELFF. Here the CDR3 DNA reads TGTGCCAGCAGTTCGGACGCCAGGGATACCGGGGAGCTGTTTTTT.

The V call is TRBV4-2, the J call TRBJ1-1; D is undetermined. Trimming took 0 bases from V and 1 from J, leaving 9 bases between them. The V gene's germline CDR1 is LGHNA and CDR2 YNFKEQ. CDR3 length equals 15 residues. The CDR3 loop is CASSQDRYRNTEAFF. The CDR3 bases are TGTGCCAGCAGCCAAGATCGTTACAGGAACACTGAAGCTTTCTTT.

On this clone itself: At one end, the junction sequence differs from germline, possibly due to a read error. V gene TRBV7-3 combines with J gene TRBJ2-1; TRBD1 agrees at 9 bases. Germline loops: CDR1 SGHTA, CDR2 FQGTGA. The CDR3 length is 13 residues. Here the CDR3 DNA reads TGTGCCAGCAGTCAGGCTGGGGGGGACAGGGTGGTCTTC. Translating gives CASSQAGGDRVVF.

The chain has TRBV28 and TRBJ2-7; D unresolved. V shed 2 bases and J shed 3 bases, with 8 bases lying between them. The CDR3 is 13 amino acids. The germline V gene encodes CDR1 MDHEN and CDR2 SYDVKM. CDR3 in amino acids: CASSLVRYYEQYF. The CDR3 DNA reads TGTGCCAGCAGTTTAGTACGGTACTACGAGCAGTACTTC.

This clone was seen only once. V gene TRBV9 combines with J gene TRBJ2-3; 10 nucleotides agree with TRBD2. The CDR3 length is 20 residues. The germline gives CDR1 SGDLS, CDR2 YYNGEE. Unmatched junction bases numbered 17, after V lost 0 bases and J lost 4 bases. CDR3 amino acids: CASSVDLAGGLTRRPDTQYF. CDR3 bases: TGTGCCAGCAGCGTAGATTTAGCGGGAGGCCTGACACGCCGACCAGATACGCAGTATTTT.

This clone was detected once. This sequence joins TRBV28 and TRBJ1-5; maybe TRBD1 (5 bases). Germline CDR1 is MDHEN and CDR2 is SYDVKM. Deletions cut 2 bases from V and 5 bases from J, with 13 bases between. The CDR3 loop spans 15 amino acids. Here the CDR3 reads CASSLNRRGYQPQHF. The CDR3 DNA is TGTGCCAGCAGTTTAAACAGGAGGGGTTATCAGCCCCAGCATTTT.

V usage is TRBV5-1 and J usage is TRBJ2-2, with TRBD2 identical over 14 bases. The trim removed 4 bases at V and 4 bases at J, leaving 3 bases unmatched. CDR3 length: 16 amino acids. CDR1 SGHRS and CDR2 YFSETQ come from the germline V gene. DNA of the CDR3: TGCGCCAGCAGCCCGGGACTAGCGGGAGCCACCGGGGAGCTGTTTTTT. It translates to CASSPGLAGATGELFF.

V is TRBV18 and J is TRBJ1-2; 8 positions match TRBD1. Germline V CDR1 and CDR2: KGHSH, LQKENI. Germline trimming cut 6 bases from V and 6 bases from J; bases unmatched to any gene: 12. The CDR3 is 15 amino acids. The CDR3: CASSLTGGRSNGYTF. CDR3 DNA: TGTGCCAGCTCGCTAACAGGGGGAAGGTCGAATGGCTACACCTTC.

V usage is TRBV9 and J usage is TRBJ2-7, with D perhaps matching TRBD2 (6 bases). CDR1 and CDR2 (germline): SGDLS, YYNGEE. With 2 bases removed from V and 3 bases from J, the gap between germline ends came to 18 bases. This CDR3 has 16 amino acids. The CDR3 bases are TGTGCCAGCAGCGTCGGGGGACGGGACCCAGACTACGAGCAGTACTTC. Translation: CASSVGGRDPDYEQYF. The full variable domain, completed using reference TRBV9 and TRBJ2-7, is DSGVTQTPKHLITATGQRVTLRCSPRSGDLSVYWYQQSLDQGLQFLIQYYNGEERAKGNILERFSAQQFPDLHSELNLSSLELGDSALYFCASSVGGRDPDYEQYFGPGTRLTVT.